The entry below describes one T cell receptor beta chain. Antigen: not known. The data originate from a study of T cell responses to AZD1222 COVID-19 vaccine. Study findings and constraints: Recipients of AZD1222 seropositive at baseline numbered only 6 or 7.

Germline V gene sequence: CDR1 MNHNY, CDR2 SVGAGI (reference sequence). The CDR3 is made up of 14 amino acids. Between the trimmed V and J ends, which lost 5 bases and 0 bases, there was a span of 10 bases. TCRdb keeps only in-frame clones here, not all; method: immunoSEQ multiplex PCR. This table has 87,000 or so clones, 85% to 90% appearing once. The gene calls are TRBV6-6 and TRBJ1-1, with D unresolved. The input for sequencing was peripheral blood, taken on day 0 of AZD1222 vaccination. This TCR came from an adult in good health. CDR3 in amino acids: CASSPPGLNTEAFF. For the CDR3, the DNA is TGTGCCAGCAGTCCCCCCGGGCTGAACACTGAAGCTTTCTTT.